This TCR beta chain was captured in a study of T cell responses to AZD1222 COVID-19 vaccine. Study-wide findings and caveats: Receipt of two AZD1222 doses was followed by a rise in Spike-specific TCR breadth and depth. Clonal diversity was possibly underestimated, and white British individuals and females predominated among donors. Baseline seropositivity characterized only six or seven AZD1222 recipients.

Only in-frame clones appear in the TCRdb table, and some are missing; sequencing was by immunoSEQ multiplex PCR. The sample lists about 150,000 clones, about 91% occurring once. The trim removed 6 bases at V and 8 bases at J, leaving 15 bases unmatched. Germline V lookup: CDR1 SGHAT, CDR2 FQNNGV. The CDR3 loop spans 16 amino acids. Notes on this clone: Its antigen is still unknown.

This receptor was obtained from an adult who received the AZD1222 COVID-19 vaccine. The chain joins TRBV11-2 to TRBJ2-1; TRBD2 matches at 8 bases. The sample in question was peripheral blood, obtained 28 days after the second AZD1222 dose. The CDR3 loop is CASRRGAVAGSYEQFF. As DNA, the CDR3 is TGTGCCAGCAGGCGGGGTGCGGTAGCGGGATCCTATGAGCAGTTCTTC.